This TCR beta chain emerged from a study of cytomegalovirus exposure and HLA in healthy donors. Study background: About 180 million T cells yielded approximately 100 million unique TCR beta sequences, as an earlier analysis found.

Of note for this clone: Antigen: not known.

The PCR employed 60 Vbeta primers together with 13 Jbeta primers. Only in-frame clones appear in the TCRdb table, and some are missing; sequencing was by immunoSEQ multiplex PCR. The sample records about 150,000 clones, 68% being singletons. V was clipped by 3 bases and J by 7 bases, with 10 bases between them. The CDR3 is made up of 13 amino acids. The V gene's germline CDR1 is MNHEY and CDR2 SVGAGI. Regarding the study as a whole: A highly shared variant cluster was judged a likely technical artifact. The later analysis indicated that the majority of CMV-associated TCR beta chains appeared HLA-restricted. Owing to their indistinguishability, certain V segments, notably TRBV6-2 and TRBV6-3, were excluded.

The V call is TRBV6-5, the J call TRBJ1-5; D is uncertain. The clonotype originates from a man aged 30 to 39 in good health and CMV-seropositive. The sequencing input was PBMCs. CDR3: CASSYTVNQPQHF. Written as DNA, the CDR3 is TGTGCCAGCAGTTATACAGTAAACCAGCCCCAGCATTTT.